Shown below are 27 T cell receptor beta chains from a single sample sequenced in a study of cytomegalovirus exposure and HLA in healthy donors. The PCR used 60 Vbeta and 13 Jbeta primers. Produced via immunoSEQ multiplex PCR; TCRdb's table is partial and in-frame only. The listing contains around 100,000 clones. The sequencing sample was made of PBMCs. These receptors were collected from a man aged 35 to 55 in good health and CMV-seropositive.

The V call is TRBV29-1, the J call TRBJ1-2; a weak D match, TRBD1 (6 bases). V gave up 7 bases and J gave up 2 bases, with 17 bases separating them. Germline assignment: CDR1 SQVTM and CDR2 ANQGSEA. The CDR3 extends over 14 amino acids. CDR3 DNA sequence: TGCAGCGCCGGGGGGGCTTCCGTCAACTATGGCTACACCTTC. It yields the protein CSAGGASVNYGYTF.

This chain uses TRBV5-6 with TRBJ1-1; 8 bases are a match to TRBD1. Losses at the gene ends were 5 bases for V and 9 bases for J; bases not matched to a gene: 21. Per the germline V gene, CDR1 is SGHDT and CDR2 is YYEEEE. The CDR3 loop spans 17 amino acids. The CDR3 spells CASRPQGAGNFGRQAFF. Here the CDR3 DNA reads TGTGCCAGCAGGCCTCAGGGGGCCGGAAATTTTGGACGACAAGCTTTCTTT. Drawing the rest from reference TRBV5-6 and TRBJ1-1, the complete variable domain is DAGVTQSPTHLIKTRGQQVTLRCSPKSGHDTVSWYQQALGQGPQFIFQYYEEEERQRGNFPDRFSGHQFPNYSSELNVNALLLGDSALYLCASRPQGAGNFGRQAFFGQGTRLTVV.

This chain connects TRBV27 to TRBJ2-7; 12 bases match TRBD2. This CDR3 has 15 amino acids. Germline V lookup: CDR1 MNHEY, CDR2 SMNVEV (reference sequence). J lost 9 bases, V lost 3 bases, and 9 bases had no gene match. CDR3 DNA sequence: TGTGCCAGCAGTTTTAGTCTAGCGGGAGGGTCGATGCAGTACTTC. It yields the protein CASSFSLAGGSMQYF.

The chain uses TRBV5-1 and TRBJ2-5; a possible D gene is TRBD2 (6 bases). The V and J ends lost 0 bases and 5 bases respectively, with 14 bases between them. Germline CDR1 and CDR2: SGHRS and YFSETQ. The CDR3 has 15 residues. CDR3 protein: CASSLGRGRGETQYF. The CDR3 DNA reads TGCGCCAGCAGCTTGGGTCGGGGACGGGGGGAGACCCAGTACTTC.

With regard to this clone: The same CDR3 arises from other DNA sequences in this sample as well. The chain uses TRBV5-6 and TRBJ2-7; 10 bases map to TRBD1. The CDR3 spans 14 residues. J was trimmed by 5 bases and V by 0 bases; bases with no gene match: 2. Germline values: CDR1 SGHDT, CDR2 YYEEEE. CDR3 DNA: TGTGCCAGCAGCTTGGGACAGGGGGCGAACGAGCAGTACTTC. This gives the protein CASSLGQGANEQYF.

V is TRBV7-9 and J is TRBJ2-7, with a tentative D call TRBD1 (5 bases). CDR3 size: 14 residues. Germline V gene data show CDR1 as SEHNR and CDR2 as FQNEAQ (reference sequence). Trimming removed 4 bases at V and 0 bases at J, with 10 bases between. The CDR3: CASSSRVGSYEQYF. The CDR3 DNA reads TGTGCCAGCAGCTCCAGGGTTGGCTCCTACGAGCAGTACTTC. Full variable domain (remainder filled in from reference TRBV7-9 and TRBJ2-7): DTGVSQNPRHKITKRGQNVTFRCDPISEHNRLYWYRQTLGQGPEFLTYFQNEAQLEKSRLLSDRFSAERPKGSFSTLEIQRTEQGDSAMYLCASSSRVGSYEQYFGPGTRLTVT.

V and J are TRBV14 and TRBJ2-7; the match to TRBD2 covers 12 bases. V lost 5 bases and J lost 3; bases outside the gene matches: 8. The CDR3 is 16 residues long. Germline-derived CDR1 and CDR2 are SGHDN and FVKESK. In DNA, the CDR3 is TGTGCCAGCAGCAACAGACTAGCGGGAGAGGGCTACGAGCAGTACTTC. It codes for CASSNRLAGEGYEQYF.

V gene TRBV15 combines with J gene TRBJ1-3; D is perhaps TRBD1 (6 bases). Trimming cost V 5 bases and J 3 bases, with 14 bases left between them. This CDR3 is 15 amino acids long. Looked up from germline, CDR1 is LNHNV and CDR2 is YYDKDF (reference sequence). The CDR3 loop is CATSQARGSGNTIYF. CDR3 nucleotide sequence: TGTGCCACCAGCCAAGCCAGGGGTAGTGGAAACACCATATATTTT. Full variable domain (rest looked up from reference TRBV15 and TRBJ1-3): DAMVIQNPRYQVTQFGKPVTLSCSQTLNHNVMYWYQQKSSQAPKLLFHYYDKDFNNEADTPDNFQSRRPNTSFCFLDIRSPGLGDTAMYLCATSQARGSGNTIYFGEGSWLTVV.

The chain couples TRBV19 to TRBJ1-4; D possibly corresponds to TRBD1 (6 bases). V lost 7 bases and J 7 bases, leaving 13 bases between the germline ends. CDR1 is LNHDA and CDR2 is SQIVND in the germline V gene (reference sequence). The CDR3 has 13 amino acids. DNA for the CDR3: TGTGCCAGTATGGACAGATTAATTGAAAAACTGTTTTTT. It is translated as CASMDRLIEKLFF.

The chain joins TRBV27 to TRBJ2-3; 9 nucleotides line up with TRBD1. Losses at the gene ends were 5 bases for V and 5 bases for J; bases not matched to a gene: 5. The CDR3 has 14 residues. Germline V gives CDR1 MNHEY, CDR2 SMNVEV (reference sequence). CDR3: CASSRDRVIDTQYF. In nucleotides, the CDR3 is TGTGCCAGCAGTAGGGACAGGGTTATAGATACGCAGTATTTT.

This chain links TRBV19 with TRBJ2-2, with TRBD1 as a possible D gene (5 bases). V lost 7 bases to trimming and J lost 4 bases, with 10 bases between them. CDR1 and CDR2 from the germline V gene are LNHDA and SQIVND (reference sequence). This CDR3 region has 13 residues. CDR3 DNA sequence: TGTGCCAGTAAAGGGGTTCCCACCGGGGAGCTGTTTTTT. Protein: CASKGVPTGELFF.

The chain has TRBV7-2 and TRBJ2-7; D perhaps matches TRBD2 (6 bases). CDR1 is SGHTA and CDR2 is FQGNSA in the germline V gene. Between the trimmed V and J ends, which lost 5 bases and 11 bases, there was a span of 19 bases. CDR3 length: 13 residues. CDR3 sequence reads: CASSLGSPGVEYF. CDR3 nucleotide sequence: TGTGCCAGCAGCCTAGGGTCTCCGGGAGTTGAGTACTTC. Full variable domain (rest looked up from reference TRBV7-2 and TRBJ2-7): GAGVSQSPSNKVTEKGKDVELRCDPISGHTALYWYRQSLGQGLEFLIYFQGNSAPDKSGLPSDRFSAERTGGSVSTLTIQRTQQEDSAVYLCASSLGSPGVEYFGPGTRLTVT.

The chain combines TRBV6-4 with TRBJ2-1, with TRBD2 identical over 8 bases. V lost 6 bases to trimming and J lost 0 bases; unmatched junction nucleotides: 1. The CDR3 is made up of 14 amino acids. CDR1 is MRHNA and CDR2 is SNTAGT in the germline V gene. CDR3 coding DNA: TGTGCCAGCAGGAGCGGGAGCTCCTACAATGAGCAGTTCTTC. Protein product: CASRSGSSYNEQFF.

CDR3 sequence (DNA): TGTGCCAGCACCCTGGGGACAGGGGGGACCGAGACCCAGTACTTC. Translated: CASTLGTGGTETQYF. J is TRBJ2-5 and V is TRBV6-5, with 11 bases fitting TRBD1. Germline CDR1 MNHEY, CDR2 SVGAGI. Trimming took 7 bases from V and 5 from J; bases not matched to a gene: 9. This CDR3 contains 15 residues.

The rearrangement uses TRBV5-1 and TRBJ2-2; 7 positions agree with TRBD1. The trim removed 4 bases at V and 5 bases at J, leaving 11 bases unmatched. The CDR3 extends over 16 amino acids. Germline CDR1 reads SGHRS; CDR2 reads YFSETQ. For the CDR3, the DNA is TGCGCCAGCAGCGACCGACAGGGTTTGGGGACCGGGGAGCTGTTTTTT. This codes for CASSDRQGLGTGELFF.

The rearrangement links TRBV11-2 to TRBJ2-3; TRBD1 aligns across 9 bases. CDR3 length: 18 residues. V was clipped by 7 bases and J by 6 bases; unmatched bases: 20. Per the germline V gene, CDR1 is SGHAT and CDR2 is FQNNGV. Written as DNA, the CDR3 is TGTGCCAGCACGGCCGGTGTTGGGGGGACAGGGTCCTTGGATACGCAGTATTTT. Its protein product is CASTAGVGGTGSLDTQYF. The variable domain in full, with the rest retrieved from reference TRBV11-2 and TRBJ2-3, is EAGVAQSPRYKIIEKRQSVAFWCNPISGHATLYWYQQILGQGPKLLIQFQNNGVVDDSQLPKDRFSAERLKGVDSTLKIQPAKLEDSAVYLCASTAGVGGTGSLDTQYFGPGTRLTVL.

The gene calls are TRBV7-8 and TRBJ2-7; D perhaps matches TRBD1 (5 bases). With 7 bases removed from V and 1 base from J, the gap between germline ends came to 14 bases. Germline lookup yields CDR1 SGHVS and CDR2 FQNEAQ. The CDR3 totals 14 residues. The chain's CDR3 is CASTLGHLSYEQYF. DNA for the CDR3: TGTGCCAGCACCCTGGGGCACCTATCCTACGAGCAGTACTTC. Full variable domain (outside the CDR3, taken from reference TRBV7-8 and TRBJ2-7): GAGVSQSPRYKVAKRGQDVALRCDPISGHVSLFWYQQALGQGPEFLTYFQNEAQLDKSGLPSDRFFAERPEGSVSTLKIQRTQQEDSAVYLCASTLGHLSYEQYFGPGTRLTVT.

The chain joins TRBV28 to TRBJ2-7; 8 bases are shared with TRBD1. With V trimmed by 5 bases and J by 3 bases, 3 bases remained unmatched. Germline values: CDR1 MDHEN, CDR2 SYDVKM. The CDR3 runs 13 residues. The CDR3 region has the DNA TGTGCCAGCAGTGCCGGGACAGGCTACGAGCAGTACTTC. This sequence encodes CASSAGTGYEQYF.

This rearrangement joins TRBV12-5 to TRBJ2-2, with 11 bases that match TRBD1. Trimming took 4 bases from V and 4 from J; bases not matched to a gene: 8. Germline values: CDR1 LGHNT, CDR2 FRNRAP. The CDR3 has 17 amino acids. The chain's CDR3 is CASGSISGTGGTGELFF. As DNA, the CDR3 is TGTGCTAGTGGTTCAATATCCGGGACAGGGGGCACCGGGGAGCTGTTTTTT. Combining the CDR3 with reference TRBV12-5 and TRBJ2-2 gives the whole variable domain DARVTQTPRHKVTEMGQEVTMRCQPILGHNTVFWYRQTMMQGLELLAYFRNRAPLDDSGMPKDRFSAEMPDATLATLKIQPSEPRDSAVYFCASGSISGTGGTGELFFGEGSRLTVL.

V and J are TRBV18 and TRBJ2-2; unclear D gene. The CDR3 has 13 amino acids. Trimming took off 3 bases at V and 7 bases at J, with 9 bases between the two ends. Germline CDR1 is KGHSH and CDR2 is LQKENI. The CDR3 bases are TGTGCCAGCTCACCCCCCAACGGCGGGGAGCTGTTTTTT. The encoded protein is CASSPPNGGELFF.

This chain uses TRBV19 with TRBJ2-2; the D gene is possibly TRBD2 (5 bases). CDR1 is LNHDA, CDR2 SQIVND, per germline (reference sequence). The CDR3 is 17 residues long. The V end was cut by 7 bases, the J end by 3 bases, with 21 bases between. CDR3 residues: CASTDRDTPPYTGELFF. CDR3 DNA sequence: TGTGCCAGTACCGACCGGGATACTCCACCTTACACCGGGGAGCTGTTTTTT. Together with reference TRBV19 and TRBJ2-2, the CDR3 gives the full variable domain: DGGITQSPKYLFRKEGQNVTLSCEQNLNHDAMYWYRQDPGQGLRLIYYSQIVNDFQKGDIAEGYSVSREKKESFPLTVTSAQKNPTAFYLCASTDRDTPPYTGELFFGEGSRLTVL.

This sequence joins TRBV27 and TRBJ2-7; 7 positions agree with TRBD1. With V trimmed by 5 bases and J by 5 bases, 3 bases remained unmatched. The CDR3 runs to 12 residues. Germline V CDR1 and CDR2: MNHEY, SMNVEV (reference sequence). The DNA of the CDR3 is TGTGCCAGCAGTCGTACAGGGGACGAGCAGTACTTC. This translates into CASSRTGDEQYF.

The genes are TRBV7-8 and TRBJ2-7; the match to TRBD1 covers 9 bases. The CDR3 has 16 residues. With V trimmed by 3 bases and J by 2 bases, 8 bases remained unmatched. CDR1 SGHVS and CDR2 FQNEAQ come from the germline V gene. The CDR3 loop reads CASSFTVQGAPYEQYF. CDR3 DNA sequence: TGTGCCAGCAGCTTTACCGTACAGGGGGCCCCCTACGAGCAGTACTTC.

CDR3 sequence: CASSPGGAPQHF. CDR3 coding DNA: TGTGCCAGCAGCCCAGGGGGAGCGCCCCAGCATTTT. The genes are TRBV7-9 and TRBJ1-5; 7 bases map to TRBD1. This CDR3 has 12 amino acids. From germline, CDR1 is SEHNR and CDR2 FQNEAQ (reference sequence). V trimming: 5 bases; J trimming: 9 bases; junction bases outside the gene matches: 4.

The CDR3 loop is CASSFPGVAKNIQYF. DNA of the CDR3: TGTGCCAGCAGTTTCCCGGGGGTTGCCAAAAACATTCAGTACTTC. The chain combines TRBV28 with TRBJ2-4, with D possibly being TRBD2 (6 bases). The CDR3 sequence is 15 residues long. The germline gives CDR1 MDHEN, CDR2 SYDVKM. Trimming removed 3 bases from V and 1 base from J, with 10 bases in between.

The rearrangement links TRBV28 to TRBJ2-6; D unclear. The CDR3 contains 13 residues. The V gene lost 8 bases and the J gene lost 0 bases, with 5 bases spanning the gap. The germline gives CDR1 MDHEN, CDR2 SYDVKM. The CDR3 DNA reads as TGTGCCAGCTTCTTCTCTGGGGCCAACGTCCTGACTTTC. Its translation: CASFFSGANVLTF.

The J gene is TRBJ2-7, the V gene TRBV6-5; 9 bases line up with TRBD2. The V and J ends lost 0 bases and 3 bases, in that order; junction bases with no gene match: 3. The CDR3 has 15 amino acids. The germline CDR1 and CDR2 sequences are MNHEY and SVGAGI. The CDR3 is CASSYSGSGSYEQYF. Here the CDR3 DNA reads TGTGCCAGCAGTTACTCGGGTAGCGGGAGCTACGAGCAGTACTTC.